This T cell receptor (beta chain) was retrieved from a study of blood T cell repertoires in COVID-19. Study at large: Sources were T cells, B-cell-depleted T cells, or PBMCs; the material itself was cDNA or gDNA.

In regard to this clone: No conserved phenylalanine or tryptophan is present at the end of the CDR3, so a read error is the likely explanation. No DNA is shown, since the ends of the CDR3 on it are uncertain; the CDR3 is the one TCRdb lists.

Both ends counted, the CDR3 spans 12 residues. Germline CDR1 reads SNHLY; CDR2 reads FYNNEI. In the authors' methods: Nucleated cell counts were estimated from reference gene primer amplification. Measured with immunoSEQ multiplex PCR; TCRdb has only the in-frame clones, and not every one. That table furnishes V, J and clone size, whereas the DNA furnished D and trimming. The data hold approximately 160,000 clones, with around 82% observed a single time. The receptor was isolated from a man in his forties who had recovered from COVID-19. The chain links TRBV2 to TRBJ1-1. Specimen: PBMCs or T cells enriched from blood (not recorded which). The CDR3 is CASSEDRLRDLV.